These 30 T cell receptor beta chains originate from one sample sequenced in a study of blood T cell repertoires in COVID-19. TCRdb's copy holds only in-frame clones and misses some; the assay was immunoSEQ multiplex PCR. The profile shows tens of thousands of clones, approximately 84% of them singletons. Sequencing input: peripheral blood. These TCRs come from a human donor in a cohort sampled during active COVID-19.

The gene calls are TRBV4-2 and TRBJ2-3; 7 bases are a match to TRBD1. The germline V gene has CDR1 LGHNA and CDR2 YNFKEQ. CDR3 length equals 18 residues. V dropped 0 bases and J dropped 3; count of bases not matched to a gene: 12. This chain's CDR3 is CASSQEVTGAGRTDTQYF. In DNA, the CDR3 is TGTGCCAGCAGCCAAGAAGTCACAGGGGCTGGTAGGACAGATACGCAGTATTTT.

V gene TRBV11-3 combines with J gene TRBJ2-3; no clear D gene. Germline CDR1 is SGHNT and CDR2 is YENEEA. The CDR3 runs to 11 residues. V was pared by 8 bases and J by 1 base, with 4 bases between. Here the CDR3 DNA reads TGTGCCAGCGGGCGCACAGATACGCAGTATTTT. Translation gives CASGRTDTQYF.

The chain recombines TRBV5-6 with TRBJ2-3, with D perhaps matching TRBD1 (5 bases). CDR1 SGHDT and CDR2 YYEEEE come from the germline V gene. V was trimmed by 1 base and J by 3 bases, leaving 6 bases between them. This CDR3 region has 13 residues. CDR3 in DNA: TGTGCCAGCAGCTTGAAGGGGACAGATACGCAGTATTTT. This translates into CASSLKGTDTQYF.

V and J are TRBV5-4 and TRBJ2-3, with 8 bases matching TRBD1. This CDR3 has 12 residues. Germline lookup yields CDR1 SGHNT and CDR2 YYREEE (reference sequence). V was clipped by 3 bases and J by 6 bases; unmatched bases: 0. DNA of the CDR3: TGTGCCAGCAGCTACAGGGGGGATACGCAGTATTTT. Translating it yields CASSYRGDTQYF. The complete variable domain, with remaining parts taken from reference TRBV5-4 and TRBJ2-3, reads ETGVTQSPTHLIKTRGQQVTLRCSSQSGHNTVSWYQQALGQGPQFIFQYYREEENGRGNFPPRFSGLQFPNYSSELNVNALELDDSALYLCASSYRGDTQYFGPGTRLTVL.

The chain has TRBV5-1 and TRBJ2-1; D might be TRBD1 (5 bases). Trimming shortened V by 3 bases and J by 0 bases, and 13 bases separated the two germline ends. Germline V gives CDR1 SGHRS, CDR2 YFSETQ. This CDR3 comprises 16 residues. CDR3 loop: CASSSRGSSSYNEQFF. CDR3 sequence (DNA): TGCGCCAGCAGCTCTAGGGGTTCGAGCTCCTACAATGAGCAGTTCTTC.

This clone occurred once. This sequence joins TRBV28 and TRBJ2-2, with TRBD1 matching 8 bases. With 6 bases clipped from V and 5 bases from J, the junction kept 5 bases outside the gene matches. Germline values: CDR1 MDHEN, CDR2 SYDVKM. The CDR3 contains 14 residues. The CDR3 protein is CASSWTGKTGELFF. The CDR3 DNA is TGTGCCAGCAGCTGGACAGGGAAAACCGGGGAGCTGTTTTTT.

This clone is a singleton in its sample. The junction and the germline gene differ at one end; a read error may be behind it. The chain links TRBV6-1 to TRBJ1-6; possibly TRBD1 for D (5 bases). The CDR3 runs to 13 residues. Looked up from germline, CDR1 is MNHNS and CDR2 is SASEGT. CDR3: CASSEGYRRGGDF. The DNA of the CDR3 is TGTGCCAGCAGTGAAGGATATAGGAGGGGAGGGGACTTT.

The rearrangement uses TRBV3-1 (or the pseudogene TRBV3-2) and TRBJ1-2; 7 positions match TRBD1. The CDR3 contains 17 residues. Trimming took 1 base from V and 0 from J; bases not matched to a gene: 8. Germline CDR1 is LGHDT and CDR2 is YNNKEL (reference sequence). Written as DNA, the CDR3 is TGTGCCAGCAGCCAAGTAACAGGGGCCCTAGCTAACTATGGCTACACCTTC. Translating gives CASSQVTGALANYGYTF.

The rearrangement uses TRBV6-5 and TRBJ2-7; 8 bases align to TRBD1. Germline CDR1 MNHEY, CDR2 SVGAGI. The CDR3 loop spans 15 amino acids. Trimming removed 6 bases from V and 0 bases from J; junction bases left unmatched: 7. Here the CDR3 reads CASSLRQGNSYEQYF. The CDR3 DNA reads TGTGCCAGCAGCCTAAGACAGGGGAACTCCTACGAGCAGTACTTC.

This chain joins TRBV18 and TRBJ2-2; weak D call: TRBD2 (6 bases). The CDR3 runs 14 residues. V shed 5 bases and J shed 6 bases, with 13 bases lying between them. Germline V gives CDR1 KGHSH, CDR2 LQKENI. This chain's CDR3 is CASSRDSRAGELFF. CDR3 in DNA: TGTGCCAGCTCAAGGGACTCGCGGGCCGGGGAGCTGTTTTTT.

V and J are TRBV11-2 and TRBJ2-3; D unresolved. Germline V CDR1 and CDR2: SGHAT, FQNNGV. The CDR3 is made up of 14 amino acids. Trimming left V 1 base short and J 0 bases short, with 5 bases between. The CDR3 DNA sequence: TGTGCCAGCAGCTTAGGTCCTAGCACAGATACGCAGTATTTT. The encoded protein is CASSLGPSTDTQYF.

The chain combines TRBV4-3 with TRBJ2-1; a possible D gene is TRBD2 (6 bases). The V and J ends lost 0 bases and 8 bases respectively, with 11 bases between them. Germline CDR1 and CDR2: LGHNA and YSLEER. The CDR3 is made up of 14 amino acids. In DNA form, the CDR3 reads TGCGCCAGCAGCCAAGATTCCTCGGGGGATGAGCAGTTCTTC. It yields the protein CASSQDSSGDEQFF.

This sequence joins TRBV19 and TRBJ2-2, with 8 nucleotides matching TRBD1. Germline trimming cut 3 bases from V and 7 bases from J; bases unmatched to any gene: 10. Germline lookup yields CDR1 LNHDA and CDR2 SQIVND (reference sequence). The CDR3 runs to 16 residues. CDR3 amino acids: CASSILGQVVGGELFF. The CDR3 region has the DNA TGTGCCAGTAGTATTTTGGGACAGGTCGTTGGCGGGGAGCTGTTTTTT. Filled out from reference TRBV19 and TRBJ2-2, the complete variable domain reads DGGITQSPKYLFRKEGQNVTLSCEQNLNHDAMYWYRQDPGQGLRLIYYSQIVNDFQKGDIAEGYSVSREKKESFPLTVTSAQKNPTAFYLCASSILGQVVGGELFFGEGSRLTVL.

V usage is TRBV2 and J usage is TRBJ2-1, with TRBD2 identical over 7 bases. In germline, CDR1 is SNHLY, CDR2 FYNNEI. The CDR3 is made up of 13 amino acids. The V and J ends lost 11 bases and 9 bases, in that order; junction bases with no gene match: 13. The CDR3 here is CASAGRQNGEQFF. Here the CDR3 DNA reads TGTGCCTCAGCGGGACGGCAAAACGGTGAGCAGTTCTTC.

The chain employs TRBV6-5 and TRBJ2-1; TRBD2 aligns across 9 bases. Germline V lookup: CDR1 MNHEY, CDR2 SVGAGI. V gave up 6 bases and J gave up 6 bases; unmatched junction bases: 9. The CDR3 extends over 15 amino acids. The CDR3 DNA is TGTGCCAGCAGCCTAGAGCTAGCGGGGCTCAATGAGCAGTTCTTC. This encodes CASSLELAGLNEQFF.

The table lists this clone with a few counts. CDR3 sequence (DNA): TGTGCCAGCAGTTTACTATCCCGGCGGCAGCCCCAGCATTTT. This gives the protein CASSLLSRRQPQHF. The V gene is TRBV28, the J gene TRBJ1-5; no reliable D call. The V gene lost 2 bases and the J gene lost 7 bases, with 12 bases spanning the gap. Germline CDR1 MDHEN, CDR2 SYDVKM. This CDR3 is built from 14 residues. The full variable domain, with the rest looked up from reference TRBV28 and TRBJ1-5, is DVKVTQSSRYLVKRTGEKVFLECVQDMDHENMFWYRQDPGLGLRLIYFSYDVKMKEKGDIPEGYSVSREKKERFSLILESASTNQTSMYLCASSLLSRRQPQHFGDGTRLSIL.

The chain combines TRBV10-1 with TRBJ2-3; TRBD2 is a possible D gene (5 bases). The CDR3 runs 12 residues. V was trimmed by 3 bases and J by 8 bases, leaving 9 bases between them. CDR1 and CDR2 from the germline V gene are WNHNN and SYGVQD (reference sequence). The CDR3 sequence: CASSDPGTTQYF. The CDR3 bases are TGCGCCAGCAGTGATCCGGGAACTACGCAGTATTTT.

J is TRBJ2-7 and V is TRBV7-9; 10 bases are a match to TRBD2. Germline CDR1 is SEHNR and CDR2 is FQNEAQ (reference sequence). Germline trimming cut 2 bases from V and 6 bases from J; bases unmatched to any gene: 7. CDR3 size: 15 residues. CDR3 protein: CASSLYASGSSEQYF. As DNA, the CDR3 is TGTGCCAGCAGCTTATACGCTAGCGGGAGTTCCGAGCAGTACTTC.

V and J are TRBV19 and TRBJ2-3; no firm D call. Germline CDR1 is LNHDA and CDR2 is SQIVND (reference sequence). The CDR3 is 14 residues long. V shed 3 bases and J shed 2 bases, with 9 bases lying between them. The CDR3 region has the DNA TGTGCCAGTAGTATCTGGCAGGACACAGATACGCAGTATTTT. This codes for CASSIWQDTDTQYF.

This sequence joins TRBV5-6 and TRBJ2-7, with a tentative D call TRBD2 (6 bases). The CDR3 length is 14 residues. Germline V gene data show CDR1 as SGHDT and CDR2 as YYEEEE. Trimming stripped 4 bases from V and 2 bases from J, with 13 bases between. The CDR3 sequence is CASSITGSPYEQYF. The CDR3 region has the DNA TGTGCCAGCAGCATCACCGGGAGCCCCTACGAGCAGTACTTC.

The V gene is TRBV11-3, the J gene TRBJ2-7, with D unclear. This CDR3 is 11 amino acids long. CDR1 is SGHNT and CDR2 is YENEEA in the germline V gene. Deletions cut 5 bases from V and 6 bases from J, with 8 bases between. Here the CDR3 DNA reads TGTGCCAGCAGCCACGACTTCGAGCAGTACTTC. It codes for CASSHDFEQYF.

This clone has more than one count but fewer than ten. V and J are TRBV7-2 and TRBJ2-7, with no clear D. With 0 bases removed from V and 6 bases from J, the gap between germline ends came to 6 bases. Germline V gene data show CDR1 as SGHTA and CDR2 as FQGNSA. CDR3 size: 12 residues. The CDR3 is CASSLAPGEQYF. The CDR3 DNA reads as TGTGCCAGCAGCTTAGCTCCGGGCGAGCAGTACTTC.

The chain couples TRBV9 to TRBJ2-4; TRBD2 matches at 14 bases. From germline, CDR1 is SGDLS and CDR2 YYNGEE. V lost 4 bases to trimming and J lost 3 bases; unmatched junction nucleotides: 12. The CDR3 is made up of 19 amino acids. The CDR3 protein is CASSPPQGTSGSGKNIQYF. For the CDR3, the DNA is TGTGCCAGCAGCCCACCTCAAGGGACTAGCGGGAGCGGCAAAAACATTCAGTACTTC. Using reference TRBV9 and TRBJ2-4 for the parts outside the CDR3, the full variable domain is DSGVTQTPKHLITATGQRVTLRCSPRSGDLSVYWYQQSLDQGLQFLIQYYNGEERAKGNILERFSAQQFPDLHSELNLSSLELGDSALYFCASSPPQGTSGSGKNIQYFGAGTRLSVL.

The V gene is TRBV5-1, the J gene TRBJ1-1, with D maybe TRBD1 (5 bases). This CDR3 contains 15 residues. V was cut by 5 bases and J by 5 bases, with 19 bases left in between. Germline CDR1 and CDR2: SGHRS and YFSETQ. The CDR3 DNA sequence: TGCGCCAGCAGTGTACAGACAGCCCTGGGGACTGAAGCTTTCTTT. It specifies CASSVQTALGTEAFF.

This chain joins TRBV19 and TRBJ2-1; 8 bases are a match to TRBD2. Looked up from germline, CDR1 is LNHDA and CDR2 is SQIVND (reference sequence). J lost 1 base, V lost 2 bases, and 4 bases had no gene match. The CDR3 runs to 16 residues. For the CDR3, the DNA is TGTGCCAGTAGTATATCGTTAGCGGGATCCTACAATGAGCAGTTCTTC. Encoded protein: CASSISLAGSYNEQFF.

The chain carries TRBV19 and TRBJ2-5; 11 bases are shared with TRBD2. Germline assignment: CDR1 LNHDA and CDR2 SQIVND (reference sequence). The CDR3 runs to 13 residues. Losses at the gene ends were 7 bases for V and 5 bases for J; bases not matched to a gene: 3. CDR3 protein: CASTVAGGETQYF. In DNA form, the CDR3 reads TGTGCCAGTACCGTAGCGGGAGGGGAGACCCAGTACTTC.

As DNA, the CDR3 is TGCGCCAGCAGTGAGTCGACTCCGGCGGGACCGTGGAATGAGCAGTTCTTC. Its protein is CASSESTPAGPWNEQFF. The J gene is TRBJ2-1, the V gene TRBV10-1; D perhaps matches TRBD2 (6 bases). The germline gives CDR1 WNHNN, CDR2 SYGVQD (reference sequence). CDR3 size: 17 residues. Trimming stripped 0 bases from V and 7 bases from J, with 19 bases between.

The CDR3 nucleotides read TGTGCCAGCAGCTCCCAGACTGGCGGAAACACCATATATTTT. Translation gives CASSSQTGGNTIYF. V and J are TRBV5-4 and TRBJ1-3; no clear D. Trimming took off 3 bases at V and 4 bases at J, with 11 bases between the two ends. The CDR3 sequence is 14 residues long. CDR1 is SGHNT, CDR2 YYREEE, per germline (reference sequence).

The chain carries TRBV30 and TRBJ1-1; 8 bases align to TRBD1. V dropped 4 bases and J dropped 1; count of bases not matched to a gene: 11. CDR3 size: 16 residues. Looked up from germline, CDR1 is GTSNPN and CDR2 is SVGIG (reference sequence). CDR3 in amino acids: CAWILAGGLRNTEAFF. The CDR3 bases are TGTGCCTGGATACTCGCAGGGGGCTTACGGAACACTGAAGCTTTCTTT. Full variable domain (missing parts from reference TRBV30 and TRBJ1-1): SQTIHQWPATLVQPVGSPLSLECTVEGTSNPNLYWYRQAAGRGLQLLFYSVGIGQISSEVPQNLSASRPQDRQFILSSKKLLLSDSGFYLCAWILAGGLRNTEAFFGQGTRLTVV.

The chain uses TRBV7-9 and TRBJ1-2; TRBD1 might be the D (6 bases). Trimming stripped 3 bases from V and 3 bases from J, with 14 bases between. Germline values: CDR1 SEHNR, CDR2 FQNEAQ (reference sequence). The CDR3 extends over 15 amino acids. CDR3: CASSLGIQGHYGYTF. The CDR3 coding sequence is TGTGCCAGCAGCTTGGGGATACAGGGTCACTATGGCTACACCTTC.